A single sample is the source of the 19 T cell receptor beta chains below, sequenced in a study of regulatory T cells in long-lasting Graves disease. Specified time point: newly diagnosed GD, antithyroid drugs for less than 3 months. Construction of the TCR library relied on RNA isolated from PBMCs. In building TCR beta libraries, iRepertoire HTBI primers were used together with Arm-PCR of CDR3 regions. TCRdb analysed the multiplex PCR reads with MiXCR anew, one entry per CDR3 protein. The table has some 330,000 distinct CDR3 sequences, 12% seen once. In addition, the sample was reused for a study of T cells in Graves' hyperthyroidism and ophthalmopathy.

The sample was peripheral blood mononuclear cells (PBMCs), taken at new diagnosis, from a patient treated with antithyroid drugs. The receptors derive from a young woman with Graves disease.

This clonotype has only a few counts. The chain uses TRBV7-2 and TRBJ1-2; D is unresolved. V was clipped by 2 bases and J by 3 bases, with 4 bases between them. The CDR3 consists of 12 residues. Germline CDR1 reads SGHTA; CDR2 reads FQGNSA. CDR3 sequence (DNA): TGTGCCAGCAGCTTAAGTCACTATGGCTACACCTTC. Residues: CASSLSHYGYTF.

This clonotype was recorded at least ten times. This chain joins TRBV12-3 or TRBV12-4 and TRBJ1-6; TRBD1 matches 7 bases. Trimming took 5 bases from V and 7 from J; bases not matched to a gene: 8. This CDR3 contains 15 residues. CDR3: CASSPYRGSNSPLHF. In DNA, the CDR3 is TGTGCCAGCAGTCCATACAGGGGCTCGAATTCACCCCTCCACTTT.

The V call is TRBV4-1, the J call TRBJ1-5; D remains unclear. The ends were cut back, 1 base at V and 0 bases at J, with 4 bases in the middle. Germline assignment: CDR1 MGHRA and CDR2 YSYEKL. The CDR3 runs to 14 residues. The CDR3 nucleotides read TGCGCCAGCAGCCAAGGCGCTAGCAATCAGCCCCAGCATTTT. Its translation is CASSQGASNQPQHF.

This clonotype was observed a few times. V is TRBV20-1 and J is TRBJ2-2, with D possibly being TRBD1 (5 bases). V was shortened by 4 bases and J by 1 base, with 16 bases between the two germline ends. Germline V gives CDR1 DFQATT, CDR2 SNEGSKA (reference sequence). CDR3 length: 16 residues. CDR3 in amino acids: CSAMNYQGWNTGELFF. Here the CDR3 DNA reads TGCAGTGCTATGAACTACCAGGGATGGAACACCGGGGAGCTGTTTTTT.

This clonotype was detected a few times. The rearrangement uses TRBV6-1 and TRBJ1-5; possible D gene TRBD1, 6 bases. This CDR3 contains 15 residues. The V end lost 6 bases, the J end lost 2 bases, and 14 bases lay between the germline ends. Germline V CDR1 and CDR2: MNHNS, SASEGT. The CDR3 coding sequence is TGTGCCAGCAGCGCGACAGGTCGAGGCAATCAGCCCCAGCATTTT. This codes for CASSATGRGNQPQHF.

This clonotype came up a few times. DNA for the CDR3: TGTGCCAGCAGTTTTTCTCCTACTGAAGCTTTCTTT. Translation gives CASSFSPTEAFF. The chain has TRBV12-3 or TRBV12-4 and TRBJ1-1, with D unresolved. V dropped 3 bases and J dropped 5 bases, with 7 bases sitting between them. The CDR3 runs 12 residues.

This chain's CDR3 is CASSLRAFSGNTIYF. CDR3 bases: TGTGCCAGCAGCTTAAGGGCATTCTCTGGAAACACCATATATTTT. V and J are TRBV7-2 and TRBJ1-3, with D hard to call. The germline V gene has CDR1 SGHTA and CDR2 FQGNSA. The CDR3 runs 15 residues. V was cut by 2 bases and J by 0 bases, with 8 bases left in between.

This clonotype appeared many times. The CDR3 DNA sequence: TGTGCCAGCAGTTTCGGTACAGGGGCGAACACTGAAGCTTTCTTT. Translated, it gives CASSFGTGANTEAFF. J is TRBJ1-1 and V is TRBV28, with 7 bases fitting TRBD1. V lost 3 bases, J lost 1 base, and 5 bases stayed unmatched. Germline CDR1 MDHEN, CDR2 SYDVKM. The length of the CDR3 is 15 residues.

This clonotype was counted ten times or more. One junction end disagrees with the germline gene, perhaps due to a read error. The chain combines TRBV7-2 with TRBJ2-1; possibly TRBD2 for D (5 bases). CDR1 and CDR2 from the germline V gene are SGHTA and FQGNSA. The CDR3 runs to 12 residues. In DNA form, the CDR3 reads TGTGCCAGCAGCAGGACGAGGGATCCCGACACCTTC. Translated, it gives CASSRTRDPDTF.

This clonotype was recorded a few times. CDR3 nucleotides: TGTGCCAGCAGCTTACAGGGGGCCGGGGAGCTGTTTTTT. This sequence encodes CASSLQGAGELFF. The chain combines TRBV7-2 with TRBJ2-2; 7 positions agree with TRBD1. The length of the CDR3 is 13 residues. V was clipped by 2 bases and J by 6 bases; unmatched bases: 0. Germline CDR1 SGHTA, CDR2 FQGNSA.

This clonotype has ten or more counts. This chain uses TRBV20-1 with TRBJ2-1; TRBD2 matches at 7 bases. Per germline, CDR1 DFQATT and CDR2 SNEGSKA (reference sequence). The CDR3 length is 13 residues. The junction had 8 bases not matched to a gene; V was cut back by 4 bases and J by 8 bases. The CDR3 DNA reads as TGCAGTGCTATTCGCACTAGCGTCTATGAGCAGTTCTTC. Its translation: CSAIRTSVYEQFF.

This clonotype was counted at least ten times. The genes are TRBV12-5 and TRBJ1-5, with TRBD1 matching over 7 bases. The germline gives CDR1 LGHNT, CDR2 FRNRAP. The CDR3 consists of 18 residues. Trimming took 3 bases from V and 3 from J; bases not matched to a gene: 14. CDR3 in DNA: TGTGCTAGTGGTTTAGTCGTTTGGCGGACAGGATACAATCAGCCCCAGCATTTT. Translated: CASGLVVWRTGYNQPQHF.

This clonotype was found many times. CDR3 nucleotides: TGTGCCAGCAGTTCGCCCAGGTTTGAATTTGAGGTGAACACTGAAGCTTTCTTT. This codes for CASSSPRFEFEVNTEAFF. V and J are TRBV6-9 and TRBJ1-1; D ambiguous. CDR3 length: 18 amino acids. The V gene's germline CDR1 is MNHGY and CDR2 SVAAGI. Trimming cost V 4 bases and J 0 bases, with 21 bases left between them.

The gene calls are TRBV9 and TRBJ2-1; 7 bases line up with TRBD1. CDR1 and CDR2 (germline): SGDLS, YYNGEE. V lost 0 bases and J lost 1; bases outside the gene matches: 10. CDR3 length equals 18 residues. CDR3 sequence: CASSVAPLRDSSYNEQFF. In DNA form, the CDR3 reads TGTGCCAGCAGCGTAGCTCCCCTCCGGGACAGTTCCTACAATGAGCAGTTCTTC.

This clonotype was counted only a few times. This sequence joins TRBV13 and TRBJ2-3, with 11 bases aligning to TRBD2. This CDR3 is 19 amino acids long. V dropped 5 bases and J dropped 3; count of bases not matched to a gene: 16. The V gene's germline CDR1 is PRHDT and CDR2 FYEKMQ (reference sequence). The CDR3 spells CASSTLGIAGGPRTDTQYF. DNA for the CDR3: TGTGCCAGCAGCACCCTCGGGATAGCGGGAGGGCCCCGAACAGATACGCAGTATTTT.

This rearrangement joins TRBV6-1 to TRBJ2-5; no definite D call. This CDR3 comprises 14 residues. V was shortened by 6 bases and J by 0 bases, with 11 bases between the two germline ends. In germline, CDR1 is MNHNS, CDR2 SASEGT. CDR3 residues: CASRRSRNQETQYF. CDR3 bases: TGTGCCAGCAGACGATCGCGGAACCAAGAGACCCAGTACTTC.

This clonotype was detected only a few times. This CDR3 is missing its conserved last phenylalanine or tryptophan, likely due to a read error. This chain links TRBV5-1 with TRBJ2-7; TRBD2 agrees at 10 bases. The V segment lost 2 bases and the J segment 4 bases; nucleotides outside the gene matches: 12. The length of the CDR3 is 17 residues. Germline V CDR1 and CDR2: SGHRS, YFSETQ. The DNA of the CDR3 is TGCGCCAGCAGCTTAGACCCTAGCGGGAGTATCCCTTACGAGCAGTACCTC. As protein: CASSLDPSGSIPYEQYL.

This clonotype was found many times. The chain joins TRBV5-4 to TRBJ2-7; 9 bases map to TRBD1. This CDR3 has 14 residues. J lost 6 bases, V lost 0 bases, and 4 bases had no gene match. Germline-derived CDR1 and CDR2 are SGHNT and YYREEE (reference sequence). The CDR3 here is CASSLGQGVAEQYF. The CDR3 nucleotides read TGTGCCAGCAGCTTGGGACAGGGGGTCGCCGAGCAGTACTTC. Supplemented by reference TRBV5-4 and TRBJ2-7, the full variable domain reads ETGVTQSPTHLIKTRGQQVTLRCSSQSGHNTVSWYQQALGQGPQFIFQYYREEENGRGNFPPRFSGLQFPNYSSELNVNALELDDSALYLCASSLGQGVAEQYFGPGTRLTVT.

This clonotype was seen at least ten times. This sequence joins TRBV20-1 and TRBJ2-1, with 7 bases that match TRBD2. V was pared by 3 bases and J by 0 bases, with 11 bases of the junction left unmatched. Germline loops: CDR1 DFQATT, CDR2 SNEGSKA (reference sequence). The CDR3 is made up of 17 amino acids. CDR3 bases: TGCAGTGCTAGGGTTAGCGGGTTCACGAGCTCCTACAATGAGCAGTTCTTC. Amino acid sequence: CSARVSGFTSSYNEQFF.